This passage covers 2 T cell receptor beta chains from one sample sequenced in a study of molecular identifiers for immune sequencing clone quantification. TCRdb re-called the PCR reads through MiXCR, storing one row per CDR3 protein. The table records more than 50,000 distinct CDR3 sequences, around 19% of them present only once. Sequencing was done on a sample of naive CD8+ T cells from blood, with Jurkat cell RNA spiked in. Described subset: FACS-sorted CD8+CD4-CCR7+CD45RA+ naive T cells. Receptors were obtained from a human donor in good health. Some libraries in this study had Jurkat cell RNA spiked in.

For this clonotype: This may come from a read error, since a much larger clone is one base off. The chain employs TRBV19 and TRBJ1-1; weak D call: TRBD1 (6 bases). Per germline, CDR1 LNHDA and CDR2 SQIVND (reference sequence). The CDR3 runs to 14 residues. CDR3 in amino acids: CASSPDRVNTGAFF. The CDR3 nucleotides read TGTGCCAGTAGTCCGGACAGAGTCAACACTGGAGCTTTCTTT.

This clonotype has just a few counts. Here the CDR3 omits its conserved ending phenylalanine or tryptophan, so a read error is the likely source. CDR3 region: CASSLVRNTEAFS. DNA of the CDR3: TGTGCCAGTAGTCTCGTCAGGAACACTGAAGCTTTCTCT. V and J are TRBV19 and TRBJ1-1; D uncertain. Trimming left V 5 bases short and J 1 base short, with 8 bases between. CDR3 length: 13 residues. CDR1 is LNHDA, CDR2 SQIVND, per germline (reference sequence).